The entry below gives a single T cell receptor beta chain sequence along with its context. The target antigen is unknown. The sample originates from a study of cytomegalovirus exposure and HLA in healthy donors. General study findings and limits: In a later analysis, HLA-associated beta chains showed higher expansion and lower generation probabilities than comparable chains. The study recorded around 160 TCR beta chains that were cytomegalovirus-associated.

V lost 4 bases, J lost 2 bases, and 3 bases lay in between. Germline V gives CDR1 LGHNT, CDR2 FRNRAP. The CDR3 has 12 residues. It was with 60 Vbeta and 13 Jbeta primers that the PCR ran. Sequenced by immunoSEQ multiplex PCR; TCRdb stores in-frame clones only, minus some. The sample holds around 92,000 clones, around 80% seen once. Sequenced input: PBMCs. V is TRBV12-5 and J is TRBJ1-5; D is ambiguous. The TCR sequence derives from a human donor in good health. The CDR3, as DNA: TGTGCTAGTGGTTCAGGCAATCAGCCCCAGCATTTT. It specifies CASGSGNQPQHF.